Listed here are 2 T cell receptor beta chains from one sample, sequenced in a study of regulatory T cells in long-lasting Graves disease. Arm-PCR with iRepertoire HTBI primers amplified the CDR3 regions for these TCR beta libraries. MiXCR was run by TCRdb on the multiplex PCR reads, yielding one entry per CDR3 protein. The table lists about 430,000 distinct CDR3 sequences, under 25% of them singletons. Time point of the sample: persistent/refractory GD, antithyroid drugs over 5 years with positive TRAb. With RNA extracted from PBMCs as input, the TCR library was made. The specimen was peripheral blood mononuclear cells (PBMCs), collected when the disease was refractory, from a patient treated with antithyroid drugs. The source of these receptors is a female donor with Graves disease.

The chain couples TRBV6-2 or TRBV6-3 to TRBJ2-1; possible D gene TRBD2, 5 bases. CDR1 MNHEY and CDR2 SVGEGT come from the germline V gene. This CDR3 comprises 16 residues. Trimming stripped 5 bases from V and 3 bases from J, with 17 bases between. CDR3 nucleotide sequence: TGTGCCAGCAGTCCATTTTCGGCGGGCGACTACAATGAGCAGTTCTTC. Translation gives CASSPFSAGDYNEQFF.

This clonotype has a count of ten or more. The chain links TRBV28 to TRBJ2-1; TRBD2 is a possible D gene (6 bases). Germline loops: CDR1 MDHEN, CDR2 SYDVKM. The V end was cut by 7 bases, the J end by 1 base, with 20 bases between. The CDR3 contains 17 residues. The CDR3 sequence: CASTSLEGTPSYNEQFF. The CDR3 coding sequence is TGTGCCAGCACCAGCCTGGAGGGGACGCCATCCTACAATGAGCAGTTCTTC.